The present entry profiles one T cell receptor beta chain with its context. The antigen is undetermined. A read error is likely, as this CDR3 ends without the conserved phenylalanine or tryptophan. The junction had 8 bases not matched to a gene; V was cut back by 4 bases and J by 9 bases. This CDR3 is 14 amino acids long. Germline lookup yields CDR1 KGHSH and CDR2 LQKENI. Naive CD4+ T cells were purified with Tregs depleted by CD25. TCRdb reprocessed the 5' RACE reads with MiXCR, giving one entry per CDR3 protein. The table records about 6,000 distinct CDR3 sequences, 45% to 65% of them present only once. General study points: Tumor-infiltrating Treg TCR alpha and beta sequences overlapped most with tumor naive CD4+ T cells, then blood naive. In terms of TCR gene usage, tumor memory CD4+ T cells clustered together with blood and lymph node memory CD4+ cells, as well as with lymph node naive CD4+ cells.

The sample comprised naive CD4+ T cells sorted from blood. Subset in this sample: naive CD4+ T cells, CD4+CD45RA+CD25-. This TCR came from a female donor with breast cancer. V and J are TRBV18 and TRBJ2-1; 8 nucleotides line up with TRBD1. DNA of the CDR3: TGTGCCAGCTCACAAACCGACAGGGGCAGTGAGCAGTTCCTC. Translation gives CASSQTDRGSEQFL.